This TCR beta chain came from a study of blood T cell repertoires in COVID-19. Study summary: Material from acute and convalescent COVID-19 was sourced from the United States, Italy and Spain. Nucleic acid was either cDNA or gDNA, and it came from T cells, B-cell-depleted T cells, or PBMCs.

The authors' processing: Reference gene primer amplification gave estimated nucleated cell counts. Clones were sequenced by immunoSEQ multiplex PCR, and TCRdb holds only the in-frame ones, with some missing. That table supplies the V and J calls and clone size; D and trimming were determined from the DNA. The repertoire includes about 290,000 clones, roughly 89% of them detected once, and approximately 3% sits in the top ten. CDR3 length: 13 residues. Per germline, CDR1 SEHNR and CDR2 FQNEAQ (reference sequence). V lost 4 bases and J 3 bases, leaving 9 bases between the germline ends. The specimen sequenced was peripheral blood. This receptor was identified in a woman younger than 45 with active or convalescent COVID-19. The chain couples TRBV7-9 to TRBJ1-2; D not resolved. The DNA of the CDR3 is TGTGCCAGCAGCTCCGGAGGCTACTATGGCTACACCTTC. It encodes CASSSGGYYGYTF.